The rows below give T cell receptor beta chains drawn from one sample of a study of T cell changes during pregnancy in multiple sclerosis. The repertoire was sequenced with immunoSEQ multiplex PCR; TCRdb's copy has only in-frame clones and lacks some. Here the sample spans about 44,000 clones, roughly 96% being singletons. Specimen: peripheral blood, collected in the second trimester of pregnancy. The receptors derive from a female donor with multiple sclerosis, enrolled in a pregnancy study. The CDR3 runs from the conserved cysteine through the conserved F or W. D genes are given only for firm matches. Some rows have no size entry. The others give once, few or many, or a class for an expanded clone.

abundance: -; v_gene: TRBV7-6; j_gene: TRBJ2-3; d_gene: TRBD2; CDR3aa: CASSSTGGRTDTQYF; CDR3nt: TGTGCCAGCAGCTCTACGGGGGGTAGGACAGATACGCAGTATTTT
abundance: -; v_gene: TRBV7-6; j_gene: TRBJ1-4; d_gene: -; CDR3aa: CASSLALSATNEKLFF; CDR3nt: TGTGCCAGCAGCTTAGCGCTCAGTGCAACTAATGAAAAACTGTTTTTT
abundance: -; v_gene: TRBV15; j_gene: TRBJ1-2; d_gene: -; CDR3aa: CATSRGGSYGYTF; CDR3nt: TGTGCCACCAGCAGAGGGGGCAGCTATGGCTACACCTTC
abundance: once; v_gene: TRBV5-4; j_gene: TRBJ1-6; d_gene: -; CDR3aa: CASSSQGSYNSPLHF; CDR3nt: TGTGCCAGCAGCTCGCAGGGGTCCTATAATTCACCCCTCCACTTT
abundance: -; v_gene: TRBV6-4; j_gene: TRBJ2-1; d_gene: TRBD2; CDR3aa: CASSRTSRNEQFF; CDR3nt: TGTGCCAGCAGTCGGACTAGTCGGAATGAGCAGTTCTTC
abundance: -; v_gene: TRBV2; j_gene: TRBJ2-2; d_gene: -; CDR3aa: CATAPPANTGELFF; CDR3nt: TGTGCCACCGCCCCTCCAGCGAACACCGGGGAGCTGTTTTTT
abundance: -; v_gene: TRBV10-3; j_gene: TRBJ2-1; d_gene: TRBD1; CDR3aa: CAISDGQGSYNEQFF; CDR3nt: TGTGCCATCAGTGACGGACAGGGCTCCTACAATGAGCAGTTCTTC
abundance: -; v_gene: TRBV27; j_gene: TRBJ1-2; d_gene: -; CDR3aa: CASSSRTEYGYTF; CDR3nt: TGTGCCAGCAGTTCCCGGACAGAGTATGGCTACACCTTC
abundance: -; v_gene: TRBV4-1; j_gene: TRBJ2-1; d_gene: TRBD2; CDR3aa: CASSQRGSGSLNEQFF; CDR3nt: TGCGCCAGCAGCCAAAGGGGGAGCGGGAGTCTTAATGAGCAGTTCTTC
abundance: -; v_gene: TRBV11-2; j_gene: TRBJ2-3; d_gene: -; CDR3aa: CASSLAGQPPADTQYF; CDR3nt: TGTGCCAGCAGCTTAGCCGGACAGCCCCCCGCAGATACGCAGTATTTT
abundance: few; v_gene: TRBV10-3; j_gene: TRBJ1-5; d_gene: TRBD1; CDR3aa: CAISEDRGGNQPQHF; CDR3nt: TGTGCCATCAGTGAGGACAGGGGCGGCAATCAGCCCCAGCATTTT
abundance: -; v_gene: TRBV29-1; j_gene: TRBJ1-2; d_gene: -; CDR3aa: CSVEGAGWDYGYTF; CDR3nt: TGCAGCGTTGAAGGGGCAGGGTGGGACTATGGCTACACCTTC
abundance: few; v_gene: TRBV29-1; j_gene: TRBJ2-7; d_gene: TRBD1; CDR3aa: CSVVRGRDRGFDEQYF; CDR3nt: TGCAGCGTTGTACGAGGTCGGGACAGGGGGTTTGACGAGCAGTACTTC
abundance: -; v_gene: TRBV10-3; j_gene: TRBJ1-2; d_gene: TRBD1; CDR3aa: CAIRGDRAPFSGYTF; CDR3nt: TGTGCCATCAGAGGCGACAGGGCTCCCTTCTCTGGCTACACCTTC
abundance: -; v_gene: TRBV28; j_gene: TRBJ2-7; d_gene: TRBD1; CDR3aa: CASSLDRGLNEQYF; CDR3nt: TGTGCCAGCAGTTTGGACAGGGGGCTGAACGAGCAGTACTTC
abundance: -; v_gene: TRBV5-4; j_gene: TRBJ2-1; d_gene: TRBD2; CDR3aa: CASSSRGLAYNEQFF; CDR3nt: TGTGCCAGCAGCTCTCGGGGACTAGCGTACAATGAGCAGTTCTTC
abundance: -; v_gene: TRBV18; j_gene: TRBJ1-1; d_gene: TRBD1; CDR3aa: CASSPDRGGTEAFF; CDR3nt: TGTGCCAGCTCACCGGACAGGGGAGGGACTGAAGCTTTCTTT
abundance: -; v_gene: TRBV19; j_gene: TRBJ2-2; d_gene: TRBD1; CDR3aa: CASKGTGMNTGELFF; CDR3nt: TGTGCCAGTAAAGGGACAGGGATGAACACCGGGGAGCTGTTTTTT
abundance: -; v_gene: TRBV4-1; j_gene: TRBJ1-1; d_gene: TRBD1; CDR3aa: CASSQHRGQGTEAFF; CDR3nt: TGCGCCAGCAGCCAGCACAGGGGGCAGGGGACTGAAGCTTTCTTT
abundance: -; v_gene: TRBV20-1; j_gene: TRBJ1-1; d_gene: TRBD1; CDR3aa: CSADRGEAFF; CDR3nt: TGCAGTGCGGACAGGGGAGAAGCTTTCTTT
abundance: -; v_gene: TRBV5-1; j_gene: TRBJ1-3; d_gene: -; CDR3aa: CASREEGDTIYF; CDR3nt: TGCGCCAGCAGGGAGGAGGGTGACACCATATATTTT
abundance: once; v_gene: TRBV2; j_gene: TRBJ1-5; d_gene: -; CDR3aa: CASSENRQAASNQPQHF; CDR3nt: TGTGCCAGCAGTGAAAACCGACAGGCGGCGAGCAATCAGCCCCAGCATTTT
abundance: -; v_gene: TRBV19; j_gene: TRBJ1-5; d_gene: -; CDR3aa: CASSIEGAGNQPQHF; CDR3nt: TGTGCCAGTAGTATTGAGGGCGCGGGCAATCAGCCCCAGCATTTT
abundance: -; v_gene: TRBV4-2; j_gene: TRBJ1-2; d_gene: TRBD1; CDR3aa: CASSQDTRTGLKYGYTF; CDR3nt: TGTGCCAGCAGCCAAGACACACGGACAGGGTTAAAGTATGGCTACACCTTC
abundance: -; v_gene: TRBV28; j_gene: TRBJ2-7; d_gene: -; CDR3aa: CASSYPGAWQYF; CDR3nt: TGTGCCAGCAGCTATCCAGGCGCTTGGCAGTACTTC
abundance: -; v_gene: TRBV19; j_gene: TRBJ2-7; d_gene: TRBD1; CDR3aa: CASSTRDRSYEQYF; CDR3nt: TGTGCCAGTAGTACCCGGGACAGATCCTACGAGCAGTACTTC